This TCR beta chain was profiled in a study of cytomegalovirus exposure and HLA in healthy donors (dated by TCRdb to the late 2010s). Context from the whole study: In an earlier analysis of under 750 of the donors, around 300 Gb of sequence data and approximately 100 million unique TCR beta sequences from some 170 million T cells were reported. To predict cytomegalovirus infection status, the study brought together high-throughput TCR immunosequencing, statistical association of individual TCRs with disease status, and machine learning. In a later analysis, previously published TCR beta repertoires from 550 to 700 donors were re-analyzed and high-resolution HLA genotyping was added so that TCR occurrence patterns could be studied. About 5 DR-DQ haplotypes were handled as single units for association and clustering, since linkage in the cohort was strong. All discovery cohort repertoires had been generated on a single sequencing platform. The number of typed donors differed by locus: roughly 629-630 for A, B, C, DRB1 and DQB1; approximately 520 for DQA1; approximately 600 for DPA1; and approximately 450 for DPB1. In a later genetic analysis, genome-wide SNP genotypes for about 65% of the 666 donors were used, and that subset was treated as a discovery cohort. The aim of the study was to test whether cataloging public T cell receptors could identify signatures of past pathogen exposure. Class I and class II HLA loci were covered by the typing at four-digit resolution. To decide whether each TCR beta V gene segment behaved as functional or pseudogenic, an earlier analysis of several hundred of the donors relied on high-throughput TCR beta sequencing. Of the approximately 400 genotyped donors, approximately 81% were placed in the genetic ancestry cluster associated with self-reported Caucasian donors. The study profiled the T cell repertoires of hundreds of subjects by immunosequencing and related them to cytomegalovirus serostatus. Across about 380 genotyped donors of the cohort, an average of 235,054 unique TCR beta nucleotide sequences per donor were sequenced, and 15% to 20% of those sequences were non-productive. Alongside the repertoire data, information on donor age, sex, ethnicity and CMV serostatus was compiled. The later analysis used no new phenotypic data to find candidate immune exposures, relying instead on TCR beta sequences and their occurrence across donors. In addition to the first cohort of around 670 subjects, a separate validation cohort of 130 or so different subjects was used. About 310 gigabases of sequencing data and around 87 million unique TCR sequences were included in an early release covering about 700 HLA-typed donors. The full study reports these points: The sequencing pipeline was judged likely to have produced a cluster of highly shared sequence variants as a technical artifact. An earlier analysis of approximately 540 of the donors showed that most TCR beta V segments appeared in productive rearrangements either about 90% or about 30% of the time, which broadly matched IMGT annotations. This cohort had only TCR beta chains sequenced, and the lack of alpha or paired-chain data limited which features could be detected. Seventeen rarely observed V segments, including chromosome 9 orphons, were excluded from the earlier analysis of several hundred of the donors because counts were too low. CMV serostatus was the only immune exposure information available for the cohort. A later analysis found that HLA-associated TCR beta chains were more clonally expanded and had lower generation probabilities than equally common non-associated chains. In vitro tests confirmed that a few of the cytomegalovirus-associated TCR beta chains recognize cytomegalovirus antigens. Several of the top co-occurrence clusters appeared to be linked to parvovirus B19, influenza, CMV and Epstein-Barr virus, according to a later analysis. An association between a missense DCLRE1C variant and V-gene and J-gene trimming of TCR beta chains was found in a later genetic analysis and replicated in an independent cohort. Some IMGT-functional V segments, including TRBV6-2 and TRBV6-3, could not be distinguished by the 87-base-pair reads and were therefore excluded. While some public TCRs were present in many individuals, most TCR sequences turned up only very rarely across donors. Correlated functional status among segregating V segments might reflect linkage disequilibrium, but an unknown experimental factor could not be ruled out. A further reported finding was that TCR beta sequences accurately predicted the HLA-A and HLA-B alleles for most subjects in the first cohort. Sequencing depth was assumed to be roughly uniform across donors in the presence/absence analyses, though that assumption may not hold. A later analysis found that most CMV-associated TCR beta chains appeared HLA-restricted, with HLA associations seemingly driven largely by CMV exposure. The classifier was reported to diagnose cytomegalovirus status with high specificity and sensitivity in both the original cohort and the validation cohort. In the study, about 150 TCR beta chains were listed as associated with cytomegalovirus. In a later analysis, the rate of TCR association differed among HLA loci, with DRB1 alleles having the most associated TCRs and HLA-C alleles having the fewest. The authors suggested that the approach could potentially be extended to other disease states and immunological phenotypes. Specific HLA alleles were associated with over 15,000 TCR beta sequences at a false discovery rate of 0.05 in a later analysis. Strong co-occurrence of HLA alleles, especially DR and DQ, made assigning TCR associations to individual alleles difficult. Because HLA typing was unavailable for some donors at each locus, only the typed subset was used in association tests. According to a later genetic analysis, donors in an Asian-associated ancestry cluster had fewer N-insertions in productive TCRs than the approximately 630-donor mean.

The method was the immunoSEQ multiplex PCR assay. For the multiplex PCR, a mixture combining 60 forward primers for TCR Vbeta segments and 13 reverse primers for TCR Jbeta segments was used. The CDR3 region of rearranged TCR beta genes was amplified from genomic DNA with a multiplex PCR assay. The amplified TCR beta libraries were sequenced on the Illumina HiSeq System as 87-base-pair reads. Under the source paper's analysis protocol: Across the 670 or so repertoires, a later analysis counted 60 million to 90 million unique TCR beta chains, 9.5 million to 13 million of which were shared by at least two donors. A nearest-neighbor algorithm error-corrected the raw reads and collapsed the reads into unique sequences, merging closely related sequences to remove PCR and sequencing errors. CDR3 sequences were aligned to IMGT reference sequences to assign V, D and J gene segments. For a sequence to be retained, a match of at least six nucleotides was required to both a V gene segment and a J gene segment. Rearrangements were classified as productive when the CDR3 lacked stop codons and remained in frame with V and J, and all other rearrangements were classified as non-productive. CDR3 was defined according to IMGT convention as the region running from the second conserved V-encoded cysteine to the conserved J-encoded phenylalanine. The earlier analysis of some 540 of the donors excluded any sequence lacking an unambiguous match to a single V gene segment. In an earlier analysis of 587 of the donors, V segments were called functional above 56.7% productive rearrangements and were called segregating when the between-donor standard deviation exceeded 5%. To diagnose cytomegalovirus status from the catalog of TCR beta chain sequences, a statistical classification framework was built. A later analysis assigned V and J genes by comparing TCR nucleotide sequences with IMGT/GENE-DB human TR gene sequences. A later analysis assigned CDR3 sequences and most-parsimonious VDJ recombination scenarios with the TCRdist pipeline. A later analysis defined each TCR beta chain by its CDR3 amino acid sequence plus V-gene family, and excluded reads lacking a unique V-gene family. In a later analysis, 450 to 600 highly shared, low-generation-probability nucleotide sequences were removed to address suspected cross-contamination and a sequencing artifact. A later analysis calculated a clonal expansion index for each public chain from normalized within-repertoire ranks of inferred template counts. Generation probabilities in a later analysis came from a VDJ recombination model fitted to out-of-frame rearrangements, and those results were checked against IGoR. Hypergeometric tests were used in a later analysis to score TCR-TCR, TCR-HLA and TCR-CMV co-occurrence, with a repertoire-size bias correction applied to the TCR pairs. A later analysis estimated false discovery rates by permuting HLA or CMV assignments 20 times. A later analysis grouped co-occurring TCRs with DBSCAN, adding TCRdist sequence similarity when clustering within HLA-allele-positive subsets. Repertoires with fewer than 30,000 or more than 120,000 public chains were left out of co-occurrence clustering, as were about 5 repertoires with anomalous nucleotide sharing. Here the immuneACCESS table is served through TCRdb, limited to in-frame sequences with V and J called. Missing clones are a known gap in these copies; in checked studies unresolved V genes cover under half, and the rest lacks a known reason. V, J and clone size derive from that table, while D and trimming were established from the DNA sequence. Per the sample table, the count is over 35,000 clones. The top ten hold about 1.7% of the sample.

Trimming takes 2 bases from V and 1 base from J, and the germline ends sit 8 bases apart. The CDR1 and CDR2 encoded by the germline V gene (reference sequence) are GTSNPN and SVGIG. From cysteine to phenylalanine, the CDR3 is 13 amino acids long. This entry keeps only the CDR3 DNA: 39 bases, framed from base 1. The cohort consisted of 670 or so healthy bone marrow donors. At the time of sampling, every cohort member was nominally healthy, though immune exposures that went unrecorded were likely present. The donor tested CMV seronegative and was one of the 352 seronegative cohort members. Each donor provided a peripheral blood sample, and peripheral blood mononuclear cells were used for TCR beta sequencing. The Qiagen DNeasy Blood Extraction Kit was used to extract genomic DNA from the blood cell samples. Worth noting for this clone: There is no known antigen for this receptor.

The chain links TRBV30 with TRBJ1-1; there is no confident call for the D gene. The sample was PBMCs. This sequence originates from a woman aged 25 to 39 in good health and CMV-seronegative. The CDR3 region has the sequence CAWSLAENTEAFF. The nucleotide sequence is given as TGTGCCTGGAGTCTGGCTGAGAACACTGAAGCTTTCTTT.